This T cell receptor (beta chain) was captured by sequencing in a study of blood T cell repertoires in COVID-19. This table comes from immunoSEQ multiplex PCR, and its TCRdb copy is limited to in-frame clones, with some not included. The sample yields 85,000 to 100,000 clones, approximately 86% seen once. V was pared by 1 base and J by 7 bases, with 8 bases between. This CDR3 is built from 13 residues. The sequenced sample consisted of peripheral blood. The clonotype was recovered from a man aged 60-69 years with acute or convalescent COVID-19. This chain connects TRBV12-3 or TRBV12-4 to TRBJ1-5; possibly TRBD1 for D (6 bases). The CDR3 DNA reads as TGTGCCAGCAGTTTAGGGGGGACACAGCCCCAGCATTTT. Its translation: CASSLGGTQPQHF.